This T cell receptor beta chain was captured in a study of blood T cell dynamics during melanoma immunotherapy. Study-wide context: First-line therapy was either pembrolizumab or nivolumab with ipilimumab for metastatic melanoma.

Regarding time point: week 3, after first cycle of checkpoint inhibitor. Using immunoSEQ multiplex PCR, the repertoire was profiled, and TCRdb retains in-frame clones only, with some absent. Here the sample spans 25,000 to 30,000 clones, over 70% being singletons. Trimming removed 5 bases at V and 3 bases at J, with 18 bases between. Germline CDR1 LNHDA, CDR2 SQIVND (reference sequence). The CDR3 sequence is 16 residues long. The V call is TRBV19, the J call TRBJ2-3, with D perhaps matching TRBD2 (5 bases). This TCR came from a human donor with melanoma. This sample comprised blood, obtained from a patient treated with checkpoint blockade. In DNA form, the CDR3 reads TGTGCCAGTAGTCGCCGTCATAGCGTAAGAACAGATACGCAGTATTTT. Its protein product is CASSRRHSVRTDTQYF.